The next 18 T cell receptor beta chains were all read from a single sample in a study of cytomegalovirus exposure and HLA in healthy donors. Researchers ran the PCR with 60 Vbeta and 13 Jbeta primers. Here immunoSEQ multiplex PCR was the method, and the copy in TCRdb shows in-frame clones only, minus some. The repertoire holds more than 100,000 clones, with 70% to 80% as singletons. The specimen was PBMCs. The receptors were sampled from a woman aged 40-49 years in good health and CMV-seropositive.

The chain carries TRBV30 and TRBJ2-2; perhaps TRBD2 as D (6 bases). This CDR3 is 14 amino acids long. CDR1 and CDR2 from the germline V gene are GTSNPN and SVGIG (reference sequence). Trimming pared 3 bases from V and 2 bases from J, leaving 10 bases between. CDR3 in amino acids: CAWSPGTNTGELFF. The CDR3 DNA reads TGTGCCTGGAGCCCCGGGACTAACACCGGGGAGCTGTTTTTT.

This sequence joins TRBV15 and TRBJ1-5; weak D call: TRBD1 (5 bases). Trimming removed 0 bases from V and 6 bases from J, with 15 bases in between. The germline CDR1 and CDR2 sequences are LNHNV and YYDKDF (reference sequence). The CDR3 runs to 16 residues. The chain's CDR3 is CATSRDQRQLGQPQHF. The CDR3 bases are TGTGCCACCAGCAGAGATCAGCGACAGTTGGGTCAGCCCCAGCATTTT.

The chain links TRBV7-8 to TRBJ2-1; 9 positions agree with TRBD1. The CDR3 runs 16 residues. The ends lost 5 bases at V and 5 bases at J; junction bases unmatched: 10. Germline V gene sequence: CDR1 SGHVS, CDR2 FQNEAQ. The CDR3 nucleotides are TGTGCCAGCAGCCGAAAACCAGGACAGGGGAACAATGAGCAGTTCTTC. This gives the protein CASSRKPGQGNNEQFF.

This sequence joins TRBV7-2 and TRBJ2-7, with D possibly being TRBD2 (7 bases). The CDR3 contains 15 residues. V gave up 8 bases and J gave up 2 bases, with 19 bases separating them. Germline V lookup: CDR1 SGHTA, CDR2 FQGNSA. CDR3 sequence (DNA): TGTGCCAGCGGACAGTACGGCGGGGGCGCCTACGAGCAGTACTTC. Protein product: CASGQYGGGAYEQYF. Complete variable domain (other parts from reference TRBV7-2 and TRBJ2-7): GAGVSQSPSNKVTEKGKDVELRCDPISGHTALYWYRQSLGQGLEFLIYFQGNSAPDKSGLPSDRFSAERTGGSVSTLTIQRTQQEDSAVYLCASGQYGGGAYEQYFGPGTRLTVT.

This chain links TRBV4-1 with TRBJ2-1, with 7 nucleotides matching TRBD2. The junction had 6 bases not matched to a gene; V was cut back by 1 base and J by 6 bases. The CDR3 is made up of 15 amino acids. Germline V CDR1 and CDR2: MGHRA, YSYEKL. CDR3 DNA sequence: TGCGCCAGCAGCCAAGCGCGGGAGATAGTCAATGAGCAGTTCTTC. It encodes CASSQAREIVNEQFF.

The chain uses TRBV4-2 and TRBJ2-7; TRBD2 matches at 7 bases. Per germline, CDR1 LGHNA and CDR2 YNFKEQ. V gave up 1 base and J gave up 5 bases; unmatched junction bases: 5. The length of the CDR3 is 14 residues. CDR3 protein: CASSQVWAGDEQYF. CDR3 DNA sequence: TGTGCCAGCAGCCAAGTTTGGGCGGGAGACGAGCAGTACTTC.

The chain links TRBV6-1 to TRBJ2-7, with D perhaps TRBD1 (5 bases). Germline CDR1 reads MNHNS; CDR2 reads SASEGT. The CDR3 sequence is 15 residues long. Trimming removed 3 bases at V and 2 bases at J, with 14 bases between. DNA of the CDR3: TGTGCCAGCAGTGACCCACTGGGCAGGGCCTACGAGCAGTACTTC. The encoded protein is CASSDPLGRAYEQYF.

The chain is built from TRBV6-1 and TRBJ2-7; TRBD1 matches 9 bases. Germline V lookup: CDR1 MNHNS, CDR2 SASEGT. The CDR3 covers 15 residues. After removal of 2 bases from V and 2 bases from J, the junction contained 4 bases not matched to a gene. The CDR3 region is CASSELGTGPYEQYF. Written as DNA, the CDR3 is TGTGCCAGCAGTGAACTCGGGACAGGGCCCTACGAGCAGTACTTC.

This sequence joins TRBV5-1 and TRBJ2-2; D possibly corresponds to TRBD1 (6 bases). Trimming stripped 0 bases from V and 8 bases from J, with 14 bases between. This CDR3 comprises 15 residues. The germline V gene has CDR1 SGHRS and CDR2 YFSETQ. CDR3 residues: CASSLETGLAGELFF. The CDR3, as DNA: TGCGCCAGCAGCTTGGAAACAGGGCTGGCTGGGGAGCTGTTTTTT.

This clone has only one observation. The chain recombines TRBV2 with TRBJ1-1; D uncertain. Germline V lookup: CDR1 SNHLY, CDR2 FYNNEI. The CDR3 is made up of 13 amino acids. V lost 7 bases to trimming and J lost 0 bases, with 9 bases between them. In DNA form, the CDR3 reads TGTGCCAGCATATTCTCTCTGAACACTGAAGCTTTCTTT. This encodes CASIFSLNTEAFF.

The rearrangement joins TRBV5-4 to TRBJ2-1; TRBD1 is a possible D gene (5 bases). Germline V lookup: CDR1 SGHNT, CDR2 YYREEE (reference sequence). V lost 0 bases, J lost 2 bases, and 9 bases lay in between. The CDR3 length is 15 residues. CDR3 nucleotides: TGTGCCAGCAGCTTGGACCAGGGCCCCTACAATGAGCAGTTCTTC. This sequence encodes CASSLDQGPYNEQFF. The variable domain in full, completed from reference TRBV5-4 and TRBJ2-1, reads ETGVTQSPTHLIKTRGQQVTLRCSSQSGHNTVSWYQQALGQGPQFIFQYYREEENGRGNFPPRFSGLQFPNYSSELNVNALELDDSALYLCASSLDQGPYNEQFFGPGTRLTVL.

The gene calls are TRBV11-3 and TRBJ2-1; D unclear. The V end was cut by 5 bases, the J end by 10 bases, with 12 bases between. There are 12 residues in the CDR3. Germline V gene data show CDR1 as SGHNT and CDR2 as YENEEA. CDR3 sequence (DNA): TGTGCCAGCAGCCATACCTTCGGGGAGCAGTTCTTC. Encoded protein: CASSHTFGEQFF.

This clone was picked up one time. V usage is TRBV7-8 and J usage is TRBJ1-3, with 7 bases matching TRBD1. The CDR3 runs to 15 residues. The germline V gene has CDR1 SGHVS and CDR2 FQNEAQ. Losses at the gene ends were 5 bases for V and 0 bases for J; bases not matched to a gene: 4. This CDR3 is CASSESGGSGNTIYF. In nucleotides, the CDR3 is TGTGCCAGCAGCGAATCAGGGGGCTCTGGAAACACCATATATTTT.

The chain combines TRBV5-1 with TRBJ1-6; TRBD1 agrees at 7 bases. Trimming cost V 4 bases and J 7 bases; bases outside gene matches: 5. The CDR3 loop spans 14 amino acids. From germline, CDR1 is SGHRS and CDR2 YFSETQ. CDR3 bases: TGCGCCAGCAGCCGGGACAGCGGAAATTCACCCCTCCACTTT. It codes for CASSRDSGNSPLHF.

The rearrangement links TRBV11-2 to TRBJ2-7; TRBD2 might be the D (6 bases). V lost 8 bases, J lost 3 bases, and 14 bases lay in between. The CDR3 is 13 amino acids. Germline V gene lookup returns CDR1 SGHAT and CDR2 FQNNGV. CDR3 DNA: TGTGCCAGCGCAATCGGGAGATTCTACGAGCAGTACTTC. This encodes CASAIGRFYEQYF.

The CDR3: CARGRQGNDEQFF. The CDR3 DNA sequence: TGCGCCAGGGGGAGGCAGGGAAACGATGAGCAGTTCTTC. V usage is TRBV23-1 and J usage is TRBJ2-1, with a possible D match to TRBD2 (6 bases). TRBV23-1 is filed as an ORF, its function uncertain. The CDR3 loop spans 13 amino acids. The ends were cut back, 9 bases at V and 8 bases at J, with 17 bases in the middle.

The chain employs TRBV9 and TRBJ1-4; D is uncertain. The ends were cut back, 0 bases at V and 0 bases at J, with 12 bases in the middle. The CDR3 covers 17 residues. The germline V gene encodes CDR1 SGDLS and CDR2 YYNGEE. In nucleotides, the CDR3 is TGTGCCAGCAGCGTAGGGGTGAGGGTTACAACTAATGAAAAACTGTTTTTT. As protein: CASSVGVRVTTNEKLFF.

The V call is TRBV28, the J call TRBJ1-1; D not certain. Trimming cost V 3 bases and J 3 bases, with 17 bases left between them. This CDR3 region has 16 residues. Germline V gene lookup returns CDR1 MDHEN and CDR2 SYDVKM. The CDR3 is CASSFQRADGDTEAFF. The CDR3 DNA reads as TGTGCCAGCAGTTTCCAGAGGGCGGATGGGGACACTGAAGCTTTCTTT.